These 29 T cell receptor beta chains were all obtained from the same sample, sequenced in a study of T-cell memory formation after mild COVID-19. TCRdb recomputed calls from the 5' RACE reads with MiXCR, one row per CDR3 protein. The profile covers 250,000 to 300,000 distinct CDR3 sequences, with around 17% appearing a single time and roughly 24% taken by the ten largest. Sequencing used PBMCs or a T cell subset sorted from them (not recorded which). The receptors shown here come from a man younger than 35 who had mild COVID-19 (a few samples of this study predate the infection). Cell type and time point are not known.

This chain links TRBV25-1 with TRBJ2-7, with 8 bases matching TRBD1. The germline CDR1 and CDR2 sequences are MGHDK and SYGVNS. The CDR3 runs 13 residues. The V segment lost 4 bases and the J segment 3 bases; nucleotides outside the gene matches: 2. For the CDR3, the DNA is TGTGCCAGCAGTGGGACAGGGAGCTACGAGCAGTACTTC. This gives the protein CASSGTGSYEQYF.

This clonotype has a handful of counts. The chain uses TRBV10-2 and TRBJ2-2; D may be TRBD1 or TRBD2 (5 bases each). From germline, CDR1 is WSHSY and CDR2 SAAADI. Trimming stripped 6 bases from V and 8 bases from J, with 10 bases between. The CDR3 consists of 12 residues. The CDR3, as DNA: TGCGCCAGCAGGGATGGGGGAGGGGAGCTGTTTTTT. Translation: CASRDGGGELFF.

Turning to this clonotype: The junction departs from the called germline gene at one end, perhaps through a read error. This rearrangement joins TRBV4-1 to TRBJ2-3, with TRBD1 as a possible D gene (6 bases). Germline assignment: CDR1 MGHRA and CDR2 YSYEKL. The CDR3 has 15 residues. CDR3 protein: CASSQTLDSTDTQYF. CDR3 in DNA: TGCGCCAGCAGCCAAACCCTGGACAGCACGGATACGCAGTATTTT.

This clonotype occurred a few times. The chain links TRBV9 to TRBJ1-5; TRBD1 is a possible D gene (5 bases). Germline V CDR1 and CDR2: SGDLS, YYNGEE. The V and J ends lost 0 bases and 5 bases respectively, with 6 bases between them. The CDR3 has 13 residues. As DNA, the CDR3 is TGTGCCAGCAGCGTAGCAGGGTATCAGCCCCAGCATTTT. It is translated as CASSVAGYQPQHF.

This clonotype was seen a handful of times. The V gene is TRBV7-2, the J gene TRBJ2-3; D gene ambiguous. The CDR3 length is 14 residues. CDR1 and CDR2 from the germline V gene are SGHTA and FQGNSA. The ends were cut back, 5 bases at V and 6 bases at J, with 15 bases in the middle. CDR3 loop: CASSPLTSHDTQYF. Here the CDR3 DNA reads TGTGCCAGCAGCCCGCTAACCTCGCACGATACGCAGTATTTT.

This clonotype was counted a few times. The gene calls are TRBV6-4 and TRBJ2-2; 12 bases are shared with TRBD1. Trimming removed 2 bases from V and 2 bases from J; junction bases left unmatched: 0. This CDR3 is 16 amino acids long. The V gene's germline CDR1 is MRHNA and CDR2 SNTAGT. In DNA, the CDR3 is TGTGCCAGCAGTGACGGGACAGGGGGCAACACCGGGGAGCTGTTTTTT. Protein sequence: CASSDGTGGNTGELFF.

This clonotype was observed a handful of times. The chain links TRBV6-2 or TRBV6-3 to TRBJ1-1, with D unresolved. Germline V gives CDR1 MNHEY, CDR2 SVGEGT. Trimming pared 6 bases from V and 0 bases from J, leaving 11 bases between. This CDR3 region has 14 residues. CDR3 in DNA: TGTGCCAGCAGCTTCGCCCGGATGAACACTGAAGCTTTCTTT. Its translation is CASSFARMNTEAFF.

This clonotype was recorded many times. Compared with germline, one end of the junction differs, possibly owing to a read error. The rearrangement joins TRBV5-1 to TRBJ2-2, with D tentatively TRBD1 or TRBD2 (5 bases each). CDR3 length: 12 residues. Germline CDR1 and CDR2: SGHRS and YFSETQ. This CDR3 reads CASSLGAGELFF. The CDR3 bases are TGTGCCAGCAGTTTGGGGGCCGGGGAGCTGTTTTTT.

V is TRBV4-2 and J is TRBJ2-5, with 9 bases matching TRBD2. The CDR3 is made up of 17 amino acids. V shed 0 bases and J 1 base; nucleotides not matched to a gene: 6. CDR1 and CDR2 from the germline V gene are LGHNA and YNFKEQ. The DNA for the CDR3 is TGTGCCAGCAGCCAAGATCCTCCAGCGGGGGGCCAAGAGACCCAGTACTTC. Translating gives CASSQDPPAGGQETQYF.

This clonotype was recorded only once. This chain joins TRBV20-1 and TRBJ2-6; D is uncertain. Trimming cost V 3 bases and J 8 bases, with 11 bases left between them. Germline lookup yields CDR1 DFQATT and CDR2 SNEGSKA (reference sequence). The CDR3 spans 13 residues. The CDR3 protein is CSARHGDPNVLTF. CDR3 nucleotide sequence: TGCAGTGCTAGGCATGGGGATCCCAACGTCCTGACTTTC.

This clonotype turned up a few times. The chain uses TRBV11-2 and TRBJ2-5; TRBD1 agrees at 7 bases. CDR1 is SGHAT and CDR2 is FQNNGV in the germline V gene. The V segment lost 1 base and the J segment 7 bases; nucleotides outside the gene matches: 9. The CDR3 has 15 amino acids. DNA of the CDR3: TGTGCCAGCAGCTTAGTAGGGGGCTCCCGTGGGACCCAGTACTTC. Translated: CASSLVGGSRGTQYF.

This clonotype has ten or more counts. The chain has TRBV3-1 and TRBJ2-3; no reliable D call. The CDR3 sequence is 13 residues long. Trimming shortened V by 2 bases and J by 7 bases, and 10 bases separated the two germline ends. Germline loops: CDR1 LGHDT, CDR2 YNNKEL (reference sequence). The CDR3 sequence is CASSQFVGNTQYF. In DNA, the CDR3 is TGTGCCAGCAGCCAATTCGTCGGCAATACGCAGTATTTT.

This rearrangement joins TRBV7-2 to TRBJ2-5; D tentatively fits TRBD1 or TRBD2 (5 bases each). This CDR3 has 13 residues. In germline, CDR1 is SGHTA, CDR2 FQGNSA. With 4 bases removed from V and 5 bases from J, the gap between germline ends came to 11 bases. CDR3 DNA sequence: TGTGCCAGCAGCTCCGGATGGGGGGAGACCCAGTACTTC. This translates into CASSSGWGETQYF.

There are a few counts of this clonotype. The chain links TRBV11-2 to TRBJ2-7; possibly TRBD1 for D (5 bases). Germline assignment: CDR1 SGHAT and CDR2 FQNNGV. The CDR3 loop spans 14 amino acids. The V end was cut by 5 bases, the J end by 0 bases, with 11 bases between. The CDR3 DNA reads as TGTGCCAGCAGCCAACAGGCAAGCTCCTACGAGCAGTACGTC. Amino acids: CASSQQASSYEQYV.

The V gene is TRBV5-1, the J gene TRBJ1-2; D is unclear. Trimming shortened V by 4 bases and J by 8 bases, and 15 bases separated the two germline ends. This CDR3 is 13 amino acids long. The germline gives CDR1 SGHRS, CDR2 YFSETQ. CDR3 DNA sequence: TGCGCCAGCAGCAAGGCTGTTGACGGGGGCTACACCTTC. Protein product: CASSKAVDGGYTF.

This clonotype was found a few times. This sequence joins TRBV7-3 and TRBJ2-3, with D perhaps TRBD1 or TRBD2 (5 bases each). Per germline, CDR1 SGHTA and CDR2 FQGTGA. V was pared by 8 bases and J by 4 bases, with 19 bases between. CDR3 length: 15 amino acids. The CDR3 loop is CASALSGTQADTQYF. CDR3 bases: TGTGCCAGCGCCCTTTCCGGGACCCAGGCAGATACGCAGTATTTT.

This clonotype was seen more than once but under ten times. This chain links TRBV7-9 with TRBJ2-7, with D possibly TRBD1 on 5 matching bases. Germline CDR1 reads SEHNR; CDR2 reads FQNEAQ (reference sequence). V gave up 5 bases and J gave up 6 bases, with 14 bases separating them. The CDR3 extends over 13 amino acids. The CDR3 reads CASSVWGQGEQYF. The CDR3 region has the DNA TGTGCCAGCAGCGTCTGGGGCCAGGGCGAGCAGTACTTC. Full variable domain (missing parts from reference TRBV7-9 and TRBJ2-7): DTGVSQNPRHKITKRGQNVTFRCDPISEHNRLYWYRQTLGQGPEFLTYFQNEAQLEKSRLLSDRFSAERPKGSFSTLEIQRTEQGDSAMYLCASSVWGQGEQYFGPGTRLTVT.

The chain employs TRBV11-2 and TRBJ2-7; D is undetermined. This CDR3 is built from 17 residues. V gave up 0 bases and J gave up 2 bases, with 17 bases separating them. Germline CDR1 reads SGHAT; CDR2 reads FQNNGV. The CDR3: CASSLEPIGGPTYEQYF. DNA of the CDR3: TGTGCCAGCAGCTTAGAACCAATAGGCGGCCCCACCTACGAGCAGTACTTC.

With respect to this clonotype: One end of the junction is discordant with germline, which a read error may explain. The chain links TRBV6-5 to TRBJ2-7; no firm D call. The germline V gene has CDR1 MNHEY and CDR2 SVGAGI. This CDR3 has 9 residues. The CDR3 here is CASSYSLGF. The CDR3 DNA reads TGTGCCAGCAGTTACTCCCTTGGTTTC.

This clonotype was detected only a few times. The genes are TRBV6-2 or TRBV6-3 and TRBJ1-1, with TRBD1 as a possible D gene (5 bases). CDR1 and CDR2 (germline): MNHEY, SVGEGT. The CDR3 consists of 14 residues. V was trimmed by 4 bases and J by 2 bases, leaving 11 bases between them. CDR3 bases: TGTGCCAGCAGTTCGGTGACAGAAAACACTGAAGCTTTCTTT. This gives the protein CASSSVTENTEAFF.

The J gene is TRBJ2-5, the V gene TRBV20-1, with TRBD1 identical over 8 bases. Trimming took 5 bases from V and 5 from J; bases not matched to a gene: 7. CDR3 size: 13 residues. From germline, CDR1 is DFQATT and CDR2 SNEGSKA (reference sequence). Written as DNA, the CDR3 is TGCAGTGCTCCAGGGGGCGATCAGGAGACCCAGTACTTC. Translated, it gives CSAPGGDQETQYF.

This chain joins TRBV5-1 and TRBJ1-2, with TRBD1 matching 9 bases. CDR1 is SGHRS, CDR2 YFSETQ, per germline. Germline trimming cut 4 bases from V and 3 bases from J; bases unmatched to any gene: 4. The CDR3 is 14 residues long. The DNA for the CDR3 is TGCGCCAGCAGCGGAACAGGGGGCGACTATGGCTACACCTTC. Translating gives CASSGTGGDYGYTF.

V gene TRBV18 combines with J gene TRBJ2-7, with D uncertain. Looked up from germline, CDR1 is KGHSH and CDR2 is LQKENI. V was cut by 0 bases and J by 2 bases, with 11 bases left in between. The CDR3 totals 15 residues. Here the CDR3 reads CASSPPGRAPYEQYF. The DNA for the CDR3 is TGTGCCAGCTCACCACCGGGCCGAGCCCCCTACGAGCAGTACTTC.

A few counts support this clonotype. The CDR3 DNA sequence: TGTGCCAGCAGCCCAAGGACTAGCGGGGTCGACGGGGAGCTGTTTTTT. This gives the protein CASSPRTSGVDGELFF. J is TRBJ2-2 and V is TRBV12-3 or TRBV12-4; 12 bases are shared with TRBD2. V shed 6 bases and J 7 bases; nucleotides not matched to a gene: 9. The CDR3 runs to 16 residues.

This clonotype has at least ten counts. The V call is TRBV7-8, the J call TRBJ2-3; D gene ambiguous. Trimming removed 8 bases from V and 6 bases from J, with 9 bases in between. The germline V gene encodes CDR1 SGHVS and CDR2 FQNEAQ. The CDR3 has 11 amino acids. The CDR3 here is CASPSGDTQYF. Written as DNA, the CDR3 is TGTGCCAGCCCTTCCGGGGATACGCAGTATTTT.

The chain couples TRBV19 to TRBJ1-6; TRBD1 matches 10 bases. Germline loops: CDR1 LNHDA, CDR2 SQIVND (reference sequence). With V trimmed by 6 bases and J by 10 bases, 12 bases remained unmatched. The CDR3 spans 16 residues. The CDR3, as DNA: TGTGCCAGTAGCCAACTCAAGACAGGGGGCGGATCACCCCTCCACTTT. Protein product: CASSQLKTGGGSPLHF.

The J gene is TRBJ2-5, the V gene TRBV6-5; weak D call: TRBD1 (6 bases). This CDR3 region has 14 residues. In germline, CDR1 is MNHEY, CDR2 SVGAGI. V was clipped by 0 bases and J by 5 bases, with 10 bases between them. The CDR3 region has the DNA TGTGCCAGCAGTTACTCGGGGGCCGATGAGACCCAGTACTTC. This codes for CASSYSGADETQYF.

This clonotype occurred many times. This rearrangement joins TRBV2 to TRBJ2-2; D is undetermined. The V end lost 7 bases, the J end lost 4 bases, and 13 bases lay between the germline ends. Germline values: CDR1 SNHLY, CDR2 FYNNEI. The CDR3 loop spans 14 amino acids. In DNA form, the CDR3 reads TGTGCCAGCACCCCCGGGCGCGGCACCGGGGAGCTGTTTTTT. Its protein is CASTPGRGTGELFF.

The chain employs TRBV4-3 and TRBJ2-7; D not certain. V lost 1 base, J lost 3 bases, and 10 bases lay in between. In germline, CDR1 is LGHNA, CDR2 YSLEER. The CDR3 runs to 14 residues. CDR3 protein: CASSQVPLLYEQYV. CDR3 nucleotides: TGCGCCAGCAGCCAAGTCCCCCTACTCTACGAGCAGTACGTC.